Below, 5 T cell receptor beta chains from the same sample are listed, as sequenced in a study of T cell responses to AZD1222 COVID-19 vaccine. Measured with immunoSEQ multiplex PCR; TCRdb has only the in-frame clones, and not every one. The table has tens of thousands of clones, 85% to 90% seen once. Sequencing was performed on peripheral blood, taken on day 0 of AZD1222 vaccination. The origin of the receptors is an adult in good health.

This clone was seen just once. The V gene is TRBV27, the J gene TRBJ1-5; 7 positions match TRBD1. Trimming at V came to 4 bases and at J to 6 bases, leaving 0 bases not matched to a gene. This CDR3 contains 12 residues. The V gene's germline CDR1 is MNHEY and CDR2 SMNVEV (reference sequence). The CDR3 loop reads CASSYRGQPQHF. As DNA, the CDR3 is TGTGCCAGCAGTTACAGGGGTCAGCCCCAGCATTTT.

The chain joins TRBV6-4 to TRBJ1-1; D is unclear. V was pared by 0 bases and J by 10 bases, with 15 bases between. This CDR3 comprises 14 residues. Germline-derived CDR1 and CDR2 are MRHNA and SNTAGT. CDR3 sequence reads: CASSDSTGGQIAFF. Here the CDR3 DNA reads TGTGCCAGCAGTGACTCGACTGGTGGGCAGATAGCTTTCTTT.

The chain couples TRBV19 to TRBJ1-3, with D possibly being TRBD1 (6 bases). CDR3 length equals 14 residues. From germline, CDR1 is LNHDA and CDR2 SQIVND (reference sequence). The V end was cut by 6 bases, the J end by 4 bases, with 13 bases between. CDR3 in DNA: TGTGCCAGTAGCGAACAGGGAACCGGAAACACCATATATTTT. Its protein product is CASSEQGTGNTIYF.

A few counts support this clone. The CDR3 loop is CASSIPGYEQYF. CDR3 bases: TGTGCCAGTAGTATTCCCGGCTACGAGCAGTACTTC. The chain recombines TRBV19 with TRBJ2-7; D call uncertain. This CDR3 region has 12 residues. The V and J ends lost 3 bases and 3 bases respectively, with 6 bases between them. Germline V gene sequence: CDR1 LNHDA, CDR2 SQIVND (reference sequence).

The chain is built from TRBV5-1 and TRBJ2-7, with D hard to call. Germline V gene sequence: CDR1 SGHRS, CDR2 YFSETQ. The CDR3 extends over 12 amino acids. V lost 0 bases and J 3 bases, leaving 4 bases between the germline ends. The CDR3 DNA reads TGCGCCAGCAGCTTGGTTGGCTACGAGCAGTACTTC. This encodes CASSLVGYEQYF. The complete variable domain, with remaining parts taken from reference TRBV5-1 and TRBJ2-7, reads KAGVTQTPRYLIKTRGQQVTLSCSPISGHRSVSWYQQTPGQGLQFLFEYFSETQRNKGNFPGRFSGRQFSNSRSEMNVSTLELGDSALYLCASSLVGYEQYFGPGTRLTVT.